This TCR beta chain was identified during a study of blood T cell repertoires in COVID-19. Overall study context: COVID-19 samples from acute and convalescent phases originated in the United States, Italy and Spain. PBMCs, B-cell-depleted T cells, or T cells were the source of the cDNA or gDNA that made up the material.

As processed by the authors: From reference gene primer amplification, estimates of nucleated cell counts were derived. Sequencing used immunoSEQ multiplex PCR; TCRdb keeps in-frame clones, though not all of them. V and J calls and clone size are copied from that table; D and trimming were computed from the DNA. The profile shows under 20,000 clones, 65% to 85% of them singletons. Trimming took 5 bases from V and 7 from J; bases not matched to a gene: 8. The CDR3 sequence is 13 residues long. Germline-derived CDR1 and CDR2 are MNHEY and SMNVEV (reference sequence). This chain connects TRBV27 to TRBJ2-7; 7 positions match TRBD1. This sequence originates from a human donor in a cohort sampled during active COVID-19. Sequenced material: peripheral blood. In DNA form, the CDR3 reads TGTGCCAGCAGTGACGGACAGGACGATGAGCAGTACTTC. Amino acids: CASSDGQDDEQYF.